This T cell receptor (beta chain) was recorded in a study of shared clonotypes between healthy human individuals. On this clone: Its specificity is unknown.

The germline CDR1 and CDR2 sequences are SQVTM and ANQGSEA. Trimming took 7 bases from V and 4 from J, leaving 11 bases between them. CDR3 length equals 12 residues. The repertoire was sequenced with immunoSEQ multiplex PCR; TCRdb's copy has only in-frame clones and lacks some. Of about 2.1 million clones in the sample, 85% to 95% were seen once. Cells designated naive CD8 were CD45RO-negative and were positively selected for CCR7, with terminally differentiated effector memory CD45RA+ cells excluded. Each sample came from a Caucasian adult donor living in Nashville, Tennessee. Broader study findings: Sharing of clonotypes among donors was expected to vary with sequencing depth.

Sequencing input: naive CD8+ T cells from PBMCs. The sequence was obtained from a man younger than 30 in good health. Some clones in this sample may be carry-over from other donors' samples. The chain joins TRBV29-1 to TRBJ2-1; possible D gene TRBD2, 6 bases. CDR3 residues: CSGRDFYNEQFF. In DNA form, the CDR3 reads TGCAGCGGGAGGGACTTTTACAATGAGCAGTTCTTC.